A selection of T cell receptor beta chains follows, all from one sample in a study of blood T cell repertoires in COVID-19. Assay: immunoSEQ multiplex PCR; the TCRdb copy retains only in-frame clones and omits some. The sample shows more than 300,000 clones, 88% of them seen only once. Sequenced: PBMCs or T cells enriched from blood (not recorded which). These receptors were collected from a young woman who had recovered from COVID-19. Both conserved end residues are part of each CDR3.

CASSQAYAGQAYEQYF TRBV4-3
CASSLGGAGYGYTF TRBV9
CASSYLARGHEQYF TRBV6-5
CASSSVGGVTEAFF TRBV7-3
CASSQRQGTDDTQYF TRBV4-1
CASSHRTGKSYNEQFF TRBV11-2
CASSSGTGVPYEQYF TRBV5-1
CASSLPGTGLPDTQYF TRBV7-9
CASSLLGRGKSAEKLFF TRBV28
CASSFGGGAHNEQFF TRBV7-2
CASSTYRTVAGNTIYF TRBV5-6
CASSLGRWSSGANVLTF TRBV5-1
CASSYSGTSGGETQYF TRBV7-9
CASSEGTGEVTGELFF TRBV6-1
CASSLAGGNTIYF TRBV5-4
CASSPRLARYYEQYF TRBV5-6
CASSSRGGPSTDTQYF TRBV11-3
CASSQGDGVGEKLFF TRBV4-3
CASSSPPAGQGEGYTF TRBV28
CASSSDRLASTDTQYF TRBV11-2
CASSVDREYGYTF TRBV9
CASSQAGQASRGYGYTF TRBV4-3
CASSQDLLKGQGYEQYF TRBV3-1/TRBV3-2
CASSLGVRRPSYNEQFF TRBV7-9
CAISVDRASANYGYTF TRBV10-3
CASSLNTGADTEAFF TRBV7-3
CAIKRLADNNEQFF TRBV10-3
CASSLDTIEAFF TRBV5-1
CASSLIQGSNEQFF TRBV7-9
CASSQPLTEGEGGYTF TRBV4-2
CASSSGQGNEQYF TRBV27
CASSLDRRELFF TRBV14
CASSIASQGGREKLFF TRBV25-1
CASSQGQDYIMNTEAFF TRBV4-2
CASSLRGRTEAFF TRBV11-2
CASSPLGQGTHGYTF TRBV5-6
CAIQGPDNYGYTF TRBV28
CASSDVRYSNQPQHF TRBV2
CSVTVLAGASGELFF TRBV29-1
CASAFYREYDQPQHF TRBV2
CASSEVGRTGKETQYF TRBV2
CASSGTWGGDGYTF TRBV25-1